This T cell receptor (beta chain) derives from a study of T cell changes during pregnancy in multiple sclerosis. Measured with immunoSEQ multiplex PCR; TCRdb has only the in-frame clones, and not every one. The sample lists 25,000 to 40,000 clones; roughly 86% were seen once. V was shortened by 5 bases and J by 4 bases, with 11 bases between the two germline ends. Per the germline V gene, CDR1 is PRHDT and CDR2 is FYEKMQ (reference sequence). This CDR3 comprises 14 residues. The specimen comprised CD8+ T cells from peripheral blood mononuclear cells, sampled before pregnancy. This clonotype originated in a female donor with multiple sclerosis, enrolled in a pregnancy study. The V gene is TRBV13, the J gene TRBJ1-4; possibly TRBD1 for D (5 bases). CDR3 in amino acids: CASSQRQFNEKLFF. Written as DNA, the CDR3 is TGTGCCAGCAGCCAAAGACAGTTTAATGAAAAACTGTTTTTT.